Listed below are T cell receptor beta chains from one sample, sequenced in a study of CD8 T cells in ankylosing spondylitis. TCRdb reanalysed the 5' RACE reads using MiXCR and keeps one entry per CDR3 protein. The table has some 200,000 distinct CDR3 sequences, 6% to 8% seen once. Sequencing input: blood, either unsorted or a sorted T cell fraction (not recorded which). Receptors originate from a male donor with ankylosing spondylitis. Both conserved end residues are part of each CDR3. The D gene is left open where the match is weak. Some rows have no size entry. The others give once, few or many, or a class for an expanded clone.

-	many	TRBJ2-2	TRBV6-5	TGTGCCAGCAGTTACCGCGGGGCCTTGAACACCGGGGAGCTGTTTTTT	CASSYRGALNTGELFF
-	-	TRBJ1-1	TRBV7-9	TGTGCCAGCACCCTAGCTCTGGGTAGTTCAGAAGCTTTCTTT	CASTLALGSSEAFF
-	many	TRBJ2-7	TRBV4-2	TGTGCCAGCAGCCAGGCAGGGAGGTACGAGCAGTACTTC	CASSQAGRYEQYF
TRBD2	many	TRBJ2-3	TRBV6-1	TGTGCCAGCGAATCGGGACTAACAGATACGCAGTATTTT	CASESGLTDTQYF
-	-	TRBJ1-4	TRBV5-5	TGTGCCATCAGCCCGGGCCTAAATGAAAAACTGTTTTTT	CAISPGLNEKLFF
-	few	TRBJ1-3	TRBV29-1	TGCAGCGTTGCCGGACAGCAGCCTGGAAACACCATATATTTT	CSVAGQQPGNTIYF
TRBD1	many	TRBJ1-2	TRBV29-1	TGCAGCGTTGGGACAGGGGGCAATGGCTACACCTTC	CSVGTGGNGYTF
TRBD2	-	TRBJ2-5	TRBV7-2	TGTGCCAGCAGCCCCCGGATAAGCGGGGGGATACAAGAGACCCAGTACTTC	CASSPRISGGIQETQYF
TRBD1	-	TRBJ2-7	TRBV6-1	TGTGCCAGCACCAAGGACAGGGGGCTTCTCTACGAGCAGTACTTC	CASTKDRGLLYEQYF
-	many	TRBJ2-7	TRBV28	TGTGCCAGCTCATTATGGGGGGTTCCCTACGAGCAGTACTTC	CASSLWGVPYEQYF
TRBD2	many	TRBJ2-1	TRBV20-1	TGCAGTGCTAGAGGATTTCGGGGGGAGGAATGGGATGAGCAGTTCTTC	CSARGFRGEEWDEQFF
-	many	TRBJ2-1	TRBV19	TGTGCCAGTAGTATAGGGGACGTCTCCTACAATGAGCAGTTCTTC	CASSIGDVSYNEQFF
-	many	TRBJ2-5	TRBV28	TGTGCCAGCAGTCAGAACGGGGAGACCCAGTACTTC	CASSQNGETQYF
TRBD1	-	TRBJ2-7	TRBV6-2/TRBV6-3	TGTGCCGGCAGTTGGACAGGACCCTACGAGCAGTACTTC	CAGSWTGPYEQYF
-	-	TRBJ2-1	TRBV7-6	TGTGCCAGCAGCTTCAATACAGGGCGGATTTATGAGCAGTTCTTC	CASSFNTGRIYEQFF
-	few	TRBJ1-1	TRBV7-8	TGTGCCAGCAGCTTACCAGGTTTCACTGAAGCTTTCTTT	CASSLPGFTEAFF
-	many	TRBJ1-1	TRBV5-1	TGCGCCAGCAGCTCTGGAGGGTGGGGGACGGATGAAGCTTTCTTT	CASSSGGWGTDEAFF
TRBD1	once	TRBJ2-7	TRBV13	TGTGCCAGCAGCCCGTGGACAGGCGCGGACCCCTACGAGCAGTACTTC	CASSPWTGADPYEQYF
TRBD1	many	TRBJ1-2	TRBV29-1	TGCAGCGCCAGGGACAGGGAGGGCTATGGCTACACCTTC	CSARDREGYGYTF
-	many	TRBJ2-7	TRBV28	TGTGCCAGCAGTTTGATAGTAGGGGAGCAGTACTTC	CASSLIVGEQYF
-	few	TRBJ2-7	TRBV6-1	TGTGCCAGCAGTGAGCAGGATCTCTACGAGCAGTACTTC	CASSEQDLYEQYF
-	few	TRBJ1-5	TRBV12-3/TRBV12-4	TGTGCCAGCAGCGAAGTCCGGGTGAGCAATCAGCCCCAGCATTTT	CASSEVRVSNQPQHF
-	few	TRBJ2-7	TRBV2	TGTGCCAGCAGTGTTCTTTCCTACGAGCAGTACTTC	CASSVLSYEQYF
-	many	TRBJ2-7	TRBV15	TGTGCCACCAGCAGTCAGGGTACCGTCTACGAGCAGTACTTC	CATSSQGTVYEQYF
TRBD2	-	TRBJ2-5	TRBV3-1	TGTGCCAGCAGCCAAGGCGGGGGGAGGGAGACCCAGTACTTC	CASSQGGGRETQYF
TRBD1	many	TRBJ2-1	TRBV11-2	TGTGCCAGCAGCTTAGGGACAGGAAGACATGAGCAGTTCTTC	CASSLGTGRHEQFF
-	few	TRBJ1-1	TRBV4-1	TGCGCCAGCAGCCAAAGCGGTGAAGCTTTCTTT	CASSQSGEAFF
TRBD1	many	TRBJ2-5	TRBV4-3	TGCGCCAGCAGCCCCGGGACAGGGACTTGGGGGACCCAGTACTTC	CASSPGTGTWGTQYF
TRBD1	few	TRBJ2-7	TRBV20-1	TGCAGTGCTCCCCCCAACAGGGGGCCCTACGAGCAGTACTTC	CSAPPNRGPYEQYF
-	-	TRBJ1-4	TRBV28	TGTGCCAGCAGTTGGGGGTCCATGCAGGAAAAACTGTTTTTT	CASSWGSMQEKLFF
-	-	TRBJ2-7	TRBV6-1	TGTGCCAGCAGTCCCGACTCCTTCTCCTACGAGCAGTACTTC	CASSPDSFSYEQYF
TRBD1	many	TRBJ2-1	TRBV5-1	TGCGCCAGCAGCTTGGGCCGACTCACAGGGGAAGGCGATTACAATGAGCAGTTCTTC	CASSLGRLTGEGDYNEQFF
TRBD1	few	TRBJ2-2	TRBV18	TGTGCCAGCTCCCCGAACAGGGGGCGCGGCACCGGGGAGCTGTTTTTT	CASSPNRGRGTGELFF
TRBD1	many	TRBJ1-5	TRBV28	TGTGCCATGCCGGGACAGCTAAATCAGCCCCAGCATTTT	CAMPGQLNQPQHF
-	many	TRBJ1-1	TRBV4-1	TGCGCCAGCAGCCTGAATTCGGTTGAAGCTTTCTTT	CASSLNSVEAFF
TRBD2	many	TRBJ2-1	TRBV4-1	TGCGCCAGCAGAACACTTAGCGGGAGAGGCAATGAGCAGTTCTTC	CASRTLSGRGNEQFF
TRBD1	-	TRBJ1-4	TRBV7-6	TGTGCCAGCAGCTTAGAAAGGACAGGGACTGAAAAACTGTTTTTT	CASSLERTGTEKLFF
TRBD2	-	TRBJ2-7	TRBV7-2	TGTGCCAGCAGCTCGACTAGCGGGGCGGGATACGAGCAGTACTTC	CASSSTSGAGYEQYF
-	-	TRBJ2-1	TRBV27	TGTGCCAGCAGTGGACTAATAAACTCCTACAATGAGCAGTTCTTC	CASSGLINSYNEQFF
TRBD1	many	TRBJ2-5	TRBV20-1	TGCAGTGCTAGAGATTCGACAGGGGGCACGGAGACCCAGTACTTC	CSARDSTGGTETQYF
-	few	TRBJ2-2	TRBV6-2/TRBV6-3	TGTGCCAGCAGTTACTCTCCTCCCGGGGAGCTGTTTTTT	CASSYSPPGELFF
-	many	TRBJ2-1	TRBV12-3/TRBV12-4	TGTGCCAGCAGTTTCACATTAGGGGTGTGGGATGAGCAGTTCTTC	CASSFTLGVWDEQFF
-	many	TRBJ1-1	TRBV4-3	TGCGCCAGCAGTCCTTCCGAGGGGAACACTGAAGCTTTCTTT	CASSPSEGNTEAFF
TRBD1	many	TRBJ2-1	TRBV24-1	TGTGCCACCAGCGGACAGGGTCCCCTTTTGAGCTCCTACAATGAGCAGTTCTTC	CATSGQGPLLSSYNEQFF